This T cell receptor beta chain stems from a study of cytomegalovirus exposure and HLA in healthy donors. The wider study: Counted in an early data release were about 85 million unique TCRs from HLA-typed donors.

Losses at the gene ends were 3 bases for V and 2 bases for J; bases not matched to a gene: 7. Germline V CDR1 and CDR2: MGHRA, YSYEKL. There are 17 residues in the CDR3. The primer mix had 60 Vbeta and 13 Jbeta primers. Using immunoSEQ multiplex PCR, the repertoire was profiled, and TCRdb retains in-frame clones only, with some absent. The table lists about 42,000 clones. A note on this clone: The antigen remains undetermined.

Donors were nominally healthy when sampled, though unrecorded immune exposures were likely. General observations from the study: According to the study, 150 to 200 TCR beta chains were cytomegalovirus-associated.

Sequencing input: PBMCs. The TCR comes from a man aged 30 to 45 in good health and CMV-seronegative. The V and J genes are TRBV4-1 and TRBJ2-7; TRBD2 agrees at 13 bases. CDR3 bases: TGCGCCAGCAGCCATCATGGGGGGACTAGCGGGACCTACGAGCAGTACTTC. As protein: CASSHHGGTSGTYEQYF.